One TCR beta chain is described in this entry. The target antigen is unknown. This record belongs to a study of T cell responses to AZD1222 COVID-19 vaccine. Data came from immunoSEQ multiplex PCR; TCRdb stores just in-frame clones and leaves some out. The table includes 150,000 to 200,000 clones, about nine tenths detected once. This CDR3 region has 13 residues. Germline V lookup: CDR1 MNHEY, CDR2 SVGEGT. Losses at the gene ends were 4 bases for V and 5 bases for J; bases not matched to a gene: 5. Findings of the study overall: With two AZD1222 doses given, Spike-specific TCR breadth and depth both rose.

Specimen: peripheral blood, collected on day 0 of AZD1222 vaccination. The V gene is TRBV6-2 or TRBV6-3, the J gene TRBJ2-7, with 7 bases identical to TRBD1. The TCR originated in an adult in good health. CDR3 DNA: TGTGCCAGCAGTTCTCACACAGGGGACGAGCAGTACTTC. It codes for CASSSHTGDEQYF.